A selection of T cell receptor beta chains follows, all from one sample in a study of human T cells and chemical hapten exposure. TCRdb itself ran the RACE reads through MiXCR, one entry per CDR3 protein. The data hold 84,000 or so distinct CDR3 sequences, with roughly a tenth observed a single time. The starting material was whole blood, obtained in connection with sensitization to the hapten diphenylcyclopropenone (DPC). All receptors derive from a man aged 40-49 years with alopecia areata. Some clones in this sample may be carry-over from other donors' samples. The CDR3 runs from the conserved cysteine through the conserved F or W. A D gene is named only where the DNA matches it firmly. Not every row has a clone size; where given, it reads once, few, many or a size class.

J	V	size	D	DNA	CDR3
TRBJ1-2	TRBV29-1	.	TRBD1	TGCAGCGTTCCGGACAGGGGCGACTATGGCTACACCTTC	CSVPDRGDYGYTF
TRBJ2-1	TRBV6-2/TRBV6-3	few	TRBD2	TGTGCCAGCATTTCACTAGCGGGCTCCTACAATGAGCAGTTCTTC	CASISLAGSYNEQFF
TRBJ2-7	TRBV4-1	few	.	TGCGCCAGCAGCCAAGATCGGGGTAGGGGAAGGTCCTACGAGCAGTACTTC	CASSQDRGRGRSYEQYF
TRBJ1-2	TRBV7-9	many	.	TGTGCCAGCAGCAGAGAGGGTCCGGGGGGCCCTTCGTATGGCTACACCTTC	CASSREGPGGPSYGYTF
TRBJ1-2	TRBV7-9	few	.	TGTGCCAGCAGATCGGAGGCGGGGGCGTATGGCTACACCTTC	CASRSEAGAYGYTF
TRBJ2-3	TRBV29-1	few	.	TGCAGCGTTGAAGATCGGGCCGGGGATACGCAGTATTTT	CSVEDRAGDTQYF
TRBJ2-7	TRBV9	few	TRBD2	TGTGCCAGCAGCGTAGAGCTAGCGGGAGTCAACGAGCAGTACTTC	CASSVELAGVNEQYF
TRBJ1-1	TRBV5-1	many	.	TGCGCCAGCAGCTTGGACAGGGACGGTCTTCGATCTGAAGCTTTCTTT	CASSLDRDGLRSEAFF
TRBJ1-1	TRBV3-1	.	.	TGTGCCAGCAGCCAGGGGCGAGGGCTAAACACTGAAGCTTTCTTT	CASSQGRGLNTEAFF
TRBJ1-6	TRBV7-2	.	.	TGTGCCAGCAGCTCCATTAGGACAGCCCTGAATTCACCCCTCCACTTT	CASSSIRTALNSPLHF
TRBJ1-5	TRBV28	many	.	TGTGCCAGCAGTTTACCCGGAGGGGGTAGCAATCAGCCCCAGCATTTT	CASSLPGGGSNQPQHF
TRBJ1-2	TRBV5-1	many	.	TGCGCCAGCAGCTCCCCGGGACGGAGAATCTATGGCTACACCTTC	CASSSPGRRIYGYTF
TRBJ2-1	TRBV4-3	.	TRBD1	TGCGCCAGCAGCCAATATATAGGGGGCTATGAGCAGTTCTTC	CASSQYIGGYEQFF
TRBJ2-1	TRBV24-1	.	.	TGTGCCACCAGTAGAAGAAGGACCGATGAGCAGTTCTTC	CATSRRRTDEQFF
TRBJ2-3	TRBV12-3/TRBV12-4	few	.	TGTGCCAGCAGTATATTAGATACGCAGTATTTT	CASSILDTQYF
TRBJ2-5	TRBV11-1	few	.	TGTGCCAGCAGCCCGAGCCACGGAGAGACCCAGTACTTC	CASSPSHGETQYF
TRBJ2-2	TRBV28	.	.	TGTGCCAGCAGTTTACAGGGGCCGAACACCGGGGAGCTGTTTTTT	CASSLQGPNTGELFF
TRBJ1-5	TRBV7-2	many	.	TGTGCCAGCAGCTTCTGGGCGGCCGCTGCCGTTCAGCCCCAGCATTTT	CASSFWAAAAVQPQHF
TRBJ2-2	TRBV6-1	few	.	TGTGCCAGCAGAGCCAATTCAGGGGTTGCCGGGGAGCTGTTTTTT	CASRANSGVAGELFF
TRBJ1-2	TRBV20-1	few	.	TGCAGTGCTAGAGATGACAGCAACTATGGCTACACCTTC	CSARDDSNYGYTF
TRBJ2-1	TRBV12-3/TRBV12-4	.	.	TGTGCCAGCAGTCCCCGGGCGCCCGAACAGGGCTATGAGCAGTTCTTC	CASSPRAPEQGYEQFF
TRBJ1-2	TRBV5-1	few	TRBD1	TGCGCCAGCAGCTTGTGGGCCGCGGGACAGGGGTACTATGGCTACACCTTC	CASSLWAAGQGYYGYTF
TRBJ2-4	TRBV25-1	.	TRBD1	TGTGCCAGCAGTTGGACAGGGGGTATGGACATTCAGTACTTC	CASSWTGGMDIQYF
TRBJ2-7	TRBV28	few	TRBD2	TGTGCCAGCAGTTTCGGCGGGAGTCTGAACGAGCAGTACTTC	CASSFGGSLNEQYF
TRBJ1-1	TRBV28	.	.	TGTGCCAGCAGTTTAGGGTTCGGGGGCACTGAAGCTTTCTTT	CASSLGFGGTEAFF
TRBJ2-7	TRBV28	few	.	TGTGCCAGCAGCGTGGGGGCAGGGGGGTATAGGGCCTACGAGCAGTACTTC	CASSVGAGGYRAYEQYF
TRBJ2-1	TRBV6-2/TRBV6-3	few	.	TGTGCCAGCAGTTACCCAGGAGCAGGACAGTTCTACAATGAGCAGTTCTTC	CASSYPGAGQFYNEQFF
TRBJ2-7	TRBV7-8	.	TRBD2	TGTGCCAGCAGCGCAGCGGGAGCTGGCGAGCAGTACTTC	CASSAAGAGEQYF
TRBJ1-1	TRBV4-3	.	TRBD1	TGCGCCAGCAGCCAAGAGGGGGCAGGGGGAGGTGAAGCTTTCTTT	CASSQEGAGGGEAFF
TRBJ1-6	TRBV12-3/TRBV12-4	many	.	TGTGCCAGCACTATCACAGGGAATTCACCCCTCCACTTT	CASTITGNSPLHF
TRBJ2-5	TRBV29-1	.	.	TGCAGCGTTACCGGAGAGACCCAGTACTTC	CSVTGETQYF
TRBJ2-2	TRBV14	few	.	TGTGCCAGCAGCAACCTTAAGTTCACCGGGGAGCTGTTTTTT	CASSNLKFTGELFF
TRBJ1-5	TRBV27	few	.	TGTGCCAGCAGCTGGGGGGGCAGGGGAGTAAACCAGCCCCAGCATTTT	CASSWGGRGVNQPQHF
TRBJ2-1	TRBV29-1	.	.	TGCAGCGTTGAAGACGCAGTCCATGAGCAGTTCTTC	CSVEDAVHEQFF
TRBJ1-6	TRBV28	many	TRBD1	TGTGCCAGCAGTTCGACCCCCGGGACAGGGCTCTATAATTCACCCCTCCACTTT	CASSSTPGTGLYNSPLHF
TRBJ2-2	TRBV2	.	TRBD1	TGTGCCAGCAGAGCTGACAGGGGGCATGAGCTGTTTTTT	CASRADRGHELFF
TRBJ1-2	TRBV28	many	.	TGTGCCAGCAGACAAGACAGTAACTATGGCTACACCTTC	CASRQDSNYGYTF
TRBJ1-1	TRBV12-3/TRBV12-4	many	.	TGTGCCAGCAGTGCCCAGGGTATCACTGAAGCTTTCTTT	CASSAQGITEAFF
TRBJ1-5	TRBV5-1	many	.	TGCGCCAGCAGGCGGGACTTTTATAGCAATCAGCCCCAGCATTTT	CASRRDFYSNQPQHF
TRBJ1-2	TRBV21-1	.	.	TGTGCCAGCGTAAAAACGGCAGGGACTAACTATGGCTACACCTTC	CASVKTAGTNYGYTF
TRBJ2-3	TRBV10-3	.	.	TGTGCCATCAGGCGGGACAGTAACTTAGATACGCAGTATTTT	CAIRRDSNLDTQYF
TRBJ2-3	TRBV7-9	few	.	TGTGCCAGCAGCCCCGCTGAGGCGCGCGATACGCAGTATTTT	CASSPAEARDTQYF